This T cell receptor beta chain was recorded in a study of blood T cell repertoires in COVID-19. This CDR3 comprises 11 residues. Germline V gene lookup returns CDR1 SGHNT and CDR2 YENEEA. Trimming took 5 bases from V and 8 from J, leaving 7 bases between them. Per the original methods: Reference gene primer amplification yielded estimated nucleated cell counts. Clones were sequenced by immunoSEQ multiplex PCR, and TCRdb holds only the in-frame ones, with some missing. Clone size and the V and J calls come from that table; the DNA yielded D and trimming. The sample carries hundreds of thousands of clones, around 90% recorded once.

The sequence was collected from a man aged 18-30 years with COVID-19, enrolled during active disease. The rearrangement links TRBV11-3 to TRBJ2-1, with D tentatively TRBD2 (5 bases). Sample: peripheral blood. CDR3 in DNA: TGTGCCAGCAGCCACGGGGATGAGCAGTTCTTC. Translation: CASSHGDEQFF.